The present T cell receptor (beta chain) was sequenced within a study of blood T cell repertoires in COVID-19. Germline V gene data show CDR1 as MNHEY and CDR2 as SVGEGT. This CDR3 has 21 amino acids. Trimming took off 2 bases at V and 2 bases at J, with 30 bases between the two ends. This study enrolled people aged 18 to 89 from roughly 24 US geographic areas. Allocation to cohorts depended on clinical history reported by the participants. Donors in Cohort 3 who had recovered were those with two negative PCRs, healthcare professional clearance, or resolution of their symptoms. Source study methods: How many nucleated cells were present was estimated from reference gene primer amplification. The protocol was immunoSEQ multiplex PCR, while the TCRdb copy is restricted to in-frame clones and leaves out a portion. From that table come the V and J calls and clone size; the DNA was used to work out D and trimming. This sample has under 350,000 clones, with around 92% found just once.

This clonotype originated in a woman aged 55 to 70 who had recovered from COVID-19. This chain uses TRBV6-2 or TRBV6-3 with TRBJ1-2; weak D call: TRBD1 (5 bases). Sequenced input: PBMCs or T cells enriched from blood (not recorded which). CDR3 amino acids: CASSYDKHRQAHLYGNYGYTF. The DNA for the CDR3 is TGTGCCAGCAGTTACGACAAGCACAGGCAGGCTCACCTCTACGGGAACTATGGCTACACCTTC.